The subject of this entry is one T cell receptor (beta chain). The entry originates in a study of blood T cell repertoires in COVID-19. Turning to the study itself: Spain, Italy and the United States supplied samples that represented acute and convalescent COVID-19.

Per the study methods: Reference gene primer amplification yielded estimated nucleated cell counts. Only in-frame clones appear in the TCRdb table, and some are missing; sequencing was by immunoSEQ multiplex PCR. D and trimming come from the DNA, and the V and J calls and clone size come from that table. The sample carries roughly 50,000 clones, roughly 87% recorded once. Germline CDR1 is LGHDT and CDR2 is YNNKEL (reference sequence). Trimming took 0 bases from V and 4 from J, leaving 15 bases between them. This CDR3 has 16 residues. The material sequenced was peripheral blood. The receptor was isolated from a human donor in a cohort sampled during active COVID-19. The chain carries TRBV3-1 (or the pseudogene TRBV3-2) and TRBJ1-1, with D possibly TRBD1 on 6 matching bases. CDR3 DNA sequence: TGTGCCAGCAGCCAAGACCCCAGGGGCGCCGGCACTGAAGCTTTCTTT. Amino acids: CASSQDPRGAGTEAFF.